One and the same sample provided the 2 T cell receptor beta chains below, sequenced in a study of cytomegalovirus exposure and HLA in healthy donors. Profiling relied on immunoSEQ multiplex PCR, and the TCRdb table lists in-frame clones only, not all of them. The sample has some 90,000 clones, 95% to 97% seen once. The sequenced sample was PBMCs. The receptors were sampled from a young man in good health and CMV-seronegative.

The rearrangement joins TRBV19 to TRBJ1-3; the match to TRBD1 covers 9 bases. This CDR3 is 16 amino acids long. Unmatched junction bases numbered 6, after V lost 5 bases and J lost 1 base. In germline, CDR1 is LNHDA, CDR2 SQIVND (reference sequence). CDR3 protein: CASSPPGQGSGNTIYF. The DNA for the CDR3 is TGTGCCAGTAGTCCGCCGGGACAGGGATCTGGAAACACCATATATTTT.

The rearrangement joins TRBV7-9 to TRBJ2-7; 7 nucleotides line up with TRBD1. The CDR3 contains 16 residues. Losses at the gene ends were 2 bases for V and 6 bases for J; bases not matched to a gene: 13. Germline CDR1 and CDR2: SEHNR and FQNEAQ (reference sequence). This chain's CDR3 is CASSLIPTGVTGEQYV. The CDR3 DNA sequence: TGTGCCAGCAGCTTAATACCCACAGGGGTGACTGGCGAGCAGTACGTC.